These 22 T cell receptor beta chains originate from one sample sequenced in a study of CD8+ T cells in alopecia areata (dated by TCRdb to between 2017 and 2018). To prepare the library, the immunoSEQ multiplex PCR assay was applied. RNA was extracted from all samples and reverse transcribed into cDNA as template for TCR sequencing. Here the immuneACCESS table is served through TCRdb, limited to in-frame sequences with V and J called. Missing clones are a known gap in these copies; in checked studies unresolved V genes cover under half, and the rest lacks a known reason. Within this sample are 95,000 to 120,000 clones, with under 60% of them counted one time only. The ten top clones hold around a quarter of the sample. Sequenced: NKG2D-low CD8+ T cells sorted from blood. The cell subset or site label on this specimen signifies: sorted CD8+ NKG2D-low blood T cells. The receptors were sampled from a human donor with alopecia areata.

For this clone: The same CDR3 is also encoded by other DNA sequences in this sample. V and J are TRBV13 and TRBJ2-5; D not resolved. The CDR3 loop spans 13 amino acids. Looked up from germline, CDR1 is PRHDT and CDR2 is FYEKMQ (reference sequence). Trimming took 0 bases from V and 2 from J, leaving 4 bases between them. The CDR3 is CASSLGRQETQYF. The CDR3 DNA reads TGTGCCAGCAGCTTAGGCAGGCAAGAGACCCAGTACTTC.

The chain couples TRBV5-1 to TRBJ2-7; 10 nucleotides line up with TRBD1. J was trimmed by 5 bases and V by 6 bases; bases with no gene match: 8. In germline, CDR1 is SGHRS, CDR2 YFSETQ. The CDR3 is 14 residues long. CDR3 nucleotide sequence: TGCGCCAGCAAACCCGGGACAGGGGTGCACGAGCAGTACTTC. Amino acids: CASKPGTGVHEQYF.

This clone was observed a handful of times. V and J are TRBV2 and TRBJ1-2; TRBD1 matches at 7 bases. The J segment lost 8 bases and the V segment lost 7 bases, leaving 7 bases of the junction unmatched. The CDR3 covers 12 residues. The V gene's germline CDR1 is SNHLY and CDR2 FYNNEI. The DNA for the CDR3 is TGTGCCAGCATTACAAACAGGGGCGGCTACACCTTC. Protein sequence: CASITNRGGYTF. Based on the CDR3 plus reference TRBV2 and TRBJ1-2, the full variable domain is EPEVTQTPSHQVTQMGQEVILRCVPISNHLYFYWYRQILGQKVEFLVSFYNNEISEKSEIFDDQFSVERPDGSNFTLKIRSTKLEDSAMYFCASITNRGGYTFGSGTRLTVV.

The sample holds a few counts of this clone. V gene TRBV10-2 combines with J gene TRBJ2-4; D is unresolved. Looked up from germline, CDR1 is WSHSY and CDR2 is SAAADI. The CDR3 totals 11 residues. Trimming shortened V by 3 bases and J by 7 bases, and 4 bases separated the two germline ends. Here the CDR3 reads CASSEPNIQYF. DNA of the CDR3: TGCGCCAGCAGTGAACCGAACATTCAGTACTTC.

This chain links TRBV9 with TRBJ2-5; D possibly uses TRBD1 or TRBD2 (5 bases each). V was trimmed by 4 bases and J by 4 bases, leaving 14 bases between them. The CDR3 spans 14 residues. CDR1 is SGDLS, CDR2 YYNGEE, per germline. CDR3 nucleotides: TGTGCCAGCAGCTTTGGGGCCGGGGCAGAGACCCAGTACTTC. It codes for CASSFGAGAETQYF.

Remarks on this clone: With a far larger clone one base away, a read error is the likely cause. The gene calls are TRBV5-1 and TRBJ2-5; 9 nucleotides agree with TRBD2. The CDR3 contains 18 residues. The V gene's germline CDR1 is SGHRS and CDR2 YFSETQ. The ends lost 0 bases at V and 0 bases at J; junction bases unmatched: 9. For the CDR3, the DNA is TGCGCCAGCAGCTTGGCCCAAGGACTAGCGAGATACCAAGAGACCCAGTACTTC. Translation gives CASSLAQGLARYQETQYF.

The chain employs TRBV25-1 and TRBJ1-2; 7 bases map to TRBD1. The CDR3 is 18 amino acids. Trimming cost V 3 bases and J 5 bases; bases outside gene matches: 18. Germline CDR1 MGHDK, CDR2 SYGVNS. CDR3 amino acids: CASSDPGQKITKKYGYTF. The CDR3 DNA reads TGTGCCAGCAGTGACCCGGGACAGAAGATAACTAAGAAGTATGGCTACACCTTC.

This chain joins TRBV7-3 and TRBJ2-1; D gene uncertain. Trimming shortened V by 4 bases and J by 0 bases, and 13 bases separated the two germline ends. This CDR3 has 16 amino acids. In germline, CDR1 is SGHTA, CDR2 FQGTGA. The CDR3 is CASSSLGASSYNEQFF. CDR3 coding DNA: TGTGCCAGCAGCTCCCTCGGCGCAAGCTCCTACAATGAGCAGTTCTTC.

This clone occurred once. The chain links TRBV9 to TRBJ2-1, with D unclear. Germline CDR1 SGDLS, CDR2 YYNGEE. The CDR3 loop spans 16 amino acids. Between the trimmed V and J ends, which lost 0 bases and 3 bases, there was a span of 13 bases. The CDR3 DNA is TGTGCCAGCAGCGTAGGGCCAGAGCCGATCTACAATGAGCAGTTCTTC. This sequence encodes CASSVGPEPIYNEQFF.

This chain joins TRBV5-6 and TRBJ1-2, with 8 bases that match TRBD1. J lost 4 bases, V lost 0 bases, and 2 bases had no gene match. The germline V gene encodes CDR1 SGHDT and CDR2 YYEEEE. This CDR3 contains 14 residues. CDR3 in amino acids: CASSLGQGSYGYTF. The CDR3 nucleotides are TGTGCCAGCAGCTTGGGACAGGGGAGCTATGGCTACACCTTC.

This clone was seen a few times. The gene calls are TRBV6-5 and TRBJ2-2; D is unclear. This CDR3 is built from 13 residues. V was clipped by 0 bases and J by 7 bases, with 6 bases between them. Germline V CDR1 and CDR2: MNHEY, SVGAGI. CDR3 region: CASSYSTGGELFF. CDR3 coding DNA: TGTGCCAGCAGTTACTCGACCGGCGGGGAGCTGTTTTTT.

This clone came up a few times. The V call is TRBV29-1, the J call TRBJ1-5, with a weak D call TRBD1 (5 bases). The V end was cut by 4 bases, the J end by 4 bases, with 11 bases between. CDR1 is SQVTM and CDR2 is ANQGSEA in the germline V gene. The CDR3 extends over 13 amino acids. Here the CDR3 reads CSVAPGNNQPQHF. The CDR3 DNA sequence: TGCAGCGTTGCCCCAGGGAATAATCAGCCCCAGCATTTT.

Here the CDR3 DNA reads TGTGCCAGCAGCCCCCTCGGGACAAACACTGAAGCTTTCTTT. Its protein is CASSPLGTNTEAFF. The chain recombines TRBV5-4 with TRBJ1-1, with a tentative D call TRBD1 (6 bases). CDR1 and CDR2 from the germline V gene are SGHNT and YYREEE (reference sequence). The CDR3 contains 14 residues. The V gene lost 4 bases and the J gene lost 2 bases, with 12 bases spanning the gap.

The rearrangement uses TRBV2 and TRBJ2-1; D is undetermined. CDR3 length equals 10 residues. The germline gives CDR1 SNHLY, CDR2 FYNNEI. Trimming took 8 bases from V and 6 from J, leaving 5 bases between them. CDR3: CASVVNEQFF. The CDR3 DNA reads as TGTGCCAGCGTGGTCAATGAGCAGTTCTTC.

V and J are TRBV13 and TRBJ1-1, with a weak D call TRBD1 (5 bases). The germline V gene encodes CDR1 PRHDT and CDR2 FYEKMQ (reference sequence). Trimming left V 5 bases short and J 3 bases short, with 16 bases between. This CDR3 has 15 residues. The DNA for the CDR3 is TGTGCCAGCAGCCCCCAGGACGGGGGACACACTGAAGCTTTCTTT. It encodes CASSPQDGGHTEAFF.

This clone was counted at least ten times. The chain joins TRBV13 to TRBJ2-7; no reliable D call. The ends were cut back, 5 bases at V and 4 bases at J, with 18 bases in the middle. Germline V gene data show CDR1 as PRHDT and CDR2 as FYEKMQ (reference sequence). This CDR3 spans 15 amino acids. CDR3 DNA: TGTGCCAGCAGCGGCCCCGCACTAACTCCTTACGAGCAGTACTTC. Its translation: CASSGPALTPYEQYF.

The chain has TRBV5-1 and TRBJ1-2; 7 bases line up with TRBD1. There are 13 residues in the CDR3. The V segment lost 3 bases and the J segment 5 bases; nucleotides outside the gene matches: 4. The germline V gene has CDR1 SGHRS and CDR2 YFSETQ. The CDR3 protein is CASSSTGAYGYTF. The CDR3 DNA is TGCGCCAGCAGCTCCACAGGGGCGTATGGCTACACCTTC.

The chain couples TRBV7-9 to TRBJ2-5; tentative D call: TRBD1 (6 bases). Trimming stripped 5 bases from V and 3 bases from J, with 13 bases between. The CDR3 spans 14 residues. The germline V gene has CDR1 SEHNR and CDR2 FQNEAQ (reference sequence). The CDR3 loop reads CASSLTGLKETQYF. The CDR3 nucleotides are TGTGCCAGCAGCCTCACAGGGCTAAAAGAGACCCAGTACTTC.

The chain couples TRBV7-9 to TRBJ2-3; 7 nucleotides match TRBD2. V shed 7 bases and J 4 bases; nucleotides not matched to a gene: 8. Germline CDR1 SEHNR, CDR2 FQNEAQ (reference sequence). The CDR3 loop spans 14 amino acids. The CDR3 here is CASTNPREPDTQYF. The CDR3 DNA follows: TGTGCCAGCACCAACCCGCGGGAGCCAGATACGCAGTATTTT.

Notes on this clone: This CDR3 is also generated by other DNA sequences in the sample. The chain joins TRBV2 to TRBJ2-7; 8 bases match TRBD1. Unmatched junction bases numbered 5, after V lost 6 bases and J lost 7 bases. Germline CDR1 SNHLY, CDR2 FYNNEI. The CDR3 totals 12 residues. The DNA for the CDR3 is TGTGCCAGCAGCGGACAGGGTGGGGAGCAGTACTTC. Amino acids: CASSGQGGEQYF. The whole variable domain, filled in from reference TRBV2 and TRBJ2-7, reads EPEVTQTPSHQVTQMGQEVILRCVPISNHLYFYWYRQILGQKVEFLVSFYNNEISEKSEIFDDQFSVERPDGSNFTLKIRSTKLEDSAMYFCASSGQGGEQYFGPGTRLTVT.

CDR3 DNA sequence: TGTGCCAGCAGCTTGACTAGCGGCCCAACCCCGGGACTCTACGAGCAGTACTTC. Residues: CASSLTSGPTPGLYEQYF. The chain combines TRBV5-4 with TRBJ2-7; 8 bases agree with TRBD2. The CDR3 spans 18 residues. Germline CDR1 reads SGHNT; CDR2 reads YYREEE (reference sequence). V lost 1 base, J lost 3 bases, and 15 bases stayed unmatched. The variable domain in full, completed from reference TRBV5-4 and TRBJ2-7, reads ETGVTQSPTHLIKTRGQQVTLRCSSQSGHNTVSWYQQALGQGPQFIFQYYREEENGRGNFPPRFSGLQFPNYSSELNVNALELDDSALYLCASSLTSGPTPGLYEQYFGPGTRLTVT.

The chain is built from TRBV7-9 and TRBJ2-1, with D possibly matching TRBD1 (6 bases). This CDR3 spans 16 amino acids. The germline CDR1 and CDR2 sequences are SEHNR and FQNEAQ (reference sequence). V lost 3 bases, J lost 2 bases, and 14 bases lay in between. CDR3 residues: CASSLKQGLTYNEQFF. CDR3 nucleotides: TGTGCCAGCAGCTTGAAACAGGGTCTCACCTACAATGAGCAGTTCTTC.